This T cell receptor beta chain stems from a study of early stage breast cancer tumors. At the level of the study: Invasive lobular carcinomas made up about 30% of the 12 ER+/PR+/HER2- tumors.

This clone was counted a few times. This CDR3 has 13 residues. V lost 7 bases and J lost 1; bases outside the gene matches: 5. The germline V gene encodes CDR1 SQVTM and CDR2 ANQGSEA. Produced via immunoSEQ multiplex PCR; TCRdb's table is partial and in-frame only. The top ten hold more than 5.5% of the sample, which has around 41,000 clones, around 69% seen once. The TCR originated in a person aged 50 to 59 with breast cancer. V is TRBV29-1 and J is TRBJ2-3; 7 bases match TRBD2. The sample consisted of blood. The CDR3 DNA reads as TGCAGCGGTGGGAGGGCCGGCACAGATACGCAGTATTTT. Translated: CSGGRAGTDTQYF.